This T cell receptor beta chain was obtained from a study of early T cells in non-severe SARS-CoV-2 infection. Points from the study as a whole: VDJdb matching favored anti-spike CD8 responses, missing private and CD4 specificities.

Via MiXCR, TCRdb re-called the 5' RACE reads, giving one row per CDR3 protein. The data hold about 24,000 distinct CDR3 sequences, with 3% to 4% observed a single time. This clonotype was picked up many times. No antigen is known for it. The CDR3 sequence is 13 residues long. Trimming cost V 4 bases and J 4 bases, with 11 bases left between them. CDR1 is SGDLS and CDR2 is YYNGEE in the germline V gene. Sequencing was done on a sample of whole blood. This chain uses TRBV9 with TRBJ1-2; TRBD1 is a possible D gene (6 bases). The TCR was taken from an adult who was a healthcare worker with PCR-confirmed SARS-CoV-2 infection or an uninfected control (not recorded which). CDR3 DNA sequence: TGTGCCAGCAGCCCGAGAGGGGGCTATGGCTACACCTTC. Its translation is CASSPRGGYGYTF.